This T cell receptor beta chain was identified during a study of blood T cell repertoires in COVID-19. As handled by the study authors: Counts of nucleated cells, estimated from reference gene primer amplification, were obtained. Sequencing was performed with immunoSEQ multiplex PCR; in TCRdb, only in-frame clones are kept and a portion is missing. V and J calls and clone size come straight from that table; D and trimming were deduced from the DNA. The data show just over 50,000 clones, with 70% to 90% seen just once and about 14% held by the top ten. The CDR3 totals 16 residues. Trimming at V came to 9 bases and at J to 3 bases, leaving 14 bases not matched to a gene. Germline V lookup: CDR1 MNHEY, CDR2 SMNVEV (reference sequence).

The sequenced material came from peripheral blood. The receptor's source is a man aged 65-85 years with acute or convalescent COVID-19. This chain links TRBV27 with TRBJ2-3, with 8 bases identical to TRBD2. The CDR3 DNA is TGTGCCAGTAAATACGCGGGAGGAATTGGGACAGATACGCAGTATTTT. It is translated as CASKYAGGIGTDTQYF.